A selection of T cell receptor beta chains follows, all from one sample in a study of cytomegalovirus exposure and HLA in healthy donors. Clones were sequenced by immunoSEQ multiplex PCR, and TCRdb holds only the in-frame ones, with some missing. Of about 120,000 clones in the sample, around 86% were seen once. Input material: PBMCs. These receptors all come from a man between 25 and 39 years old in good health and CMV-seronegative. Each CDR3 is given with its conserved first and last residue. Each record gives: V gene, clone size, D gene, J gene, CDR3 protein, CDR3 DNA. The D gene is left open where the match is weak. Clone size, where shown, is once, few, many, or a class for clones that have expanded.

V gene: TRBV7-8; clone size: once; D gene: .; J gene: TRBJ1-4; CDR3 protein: CASSLADQKGGEKLFF; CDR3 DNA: TGTGCCAGCAGCTTAGCTGACCAAAAAGGAGGTGAAAAACTGTTTTTT
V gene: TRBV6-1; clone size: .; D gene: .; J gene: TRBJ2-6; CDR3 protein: CASSGVSGANVLTF; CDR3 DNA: TGTGCCAGCAGTGGAGTCTCTGGGGCCAACGTCCTGACTTTC
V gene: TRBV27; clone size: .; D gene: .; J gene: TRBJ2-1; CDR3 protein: CASSISAGVYNEQFF; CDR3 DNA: TGTGCCAGCAGTATATCGGCCGGGGTCTACAATGAGCAGTTCTTC
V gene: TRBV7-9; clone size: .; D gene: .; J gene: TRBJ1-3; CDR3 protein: CASSQLAGNTIYF; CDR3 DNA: TGTGCCAGCAGCCAACTCGCTGGAAACACCATATATTTT
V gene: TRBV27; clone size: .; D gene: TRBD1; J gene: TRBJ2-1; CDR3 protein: CASSFLTGATGEQFF; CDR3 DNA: TGTGCCAGCAGTTTTTTGACAGGGGCGACAGGTGAGCAGTTCTTC
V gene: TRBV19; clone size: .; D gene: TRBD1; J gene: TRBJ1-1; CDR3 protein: CASSIRRGQEGEAFF; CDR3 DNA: TGTGCCAGTAGTATACGGCGGGGACAGGAAGGAGAGGCTTTCTTT
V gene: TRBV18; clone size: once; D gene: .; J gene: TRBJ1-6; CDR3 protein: CASSPPGVGSPPHF; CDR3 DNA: TGTGCCAGCTCACCTCCAGGGGTCGGGTCACCCCCCCACTTT
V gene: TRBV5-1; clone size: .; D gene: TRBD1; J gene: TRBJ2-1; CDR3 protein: CASSSSGDRSNEQFF; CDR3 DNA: TGCGCCAGCAGCTCCTCCGGGGACAGGAGCAATGAGCAGTTCTTC
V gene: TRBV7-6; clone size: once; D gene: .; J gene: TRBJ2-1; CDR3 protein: CASSRGNPSNEQFF; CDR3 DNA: TGTGCCAGCAGCCGGGGAAATCCAAGCAATGAGCAGTTCTTC
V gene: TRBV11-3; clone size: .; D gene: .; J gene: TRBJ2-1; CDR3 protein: CASSLDTSGQFF; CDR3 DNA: TGTGCCAGCAGCTTAGATACGTCAGGGCAGTTCTTC
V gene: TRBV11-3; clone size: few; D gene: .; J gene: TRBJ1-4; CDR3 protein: CASSVTGSNEKLFF; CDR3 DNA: TGTGCCAGCAGCGTTACAGGGAGTAATGAAAAACTGTTTTTT